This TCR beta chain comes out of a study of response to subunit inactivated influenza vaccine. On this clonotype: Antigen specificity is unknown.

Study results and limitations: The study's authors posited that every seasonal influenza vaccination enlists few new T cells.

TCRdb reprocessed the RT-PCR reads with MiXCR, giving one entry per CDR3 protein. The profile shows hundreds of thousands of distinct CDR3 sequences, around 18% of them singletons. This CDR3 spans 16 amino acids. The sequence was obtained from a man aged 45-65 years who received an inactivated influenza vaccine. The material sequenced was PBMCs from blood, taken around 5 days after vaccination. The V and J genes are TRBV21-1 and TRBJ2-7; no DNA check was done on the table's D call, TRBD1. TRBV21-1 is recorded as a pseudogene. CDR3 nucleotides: TGTGCCAGCAGCAAAGTTAAGAGGACAGGCTACTACGAGCAGTACTTC. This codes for CASSKVKRTGYYEQYF.